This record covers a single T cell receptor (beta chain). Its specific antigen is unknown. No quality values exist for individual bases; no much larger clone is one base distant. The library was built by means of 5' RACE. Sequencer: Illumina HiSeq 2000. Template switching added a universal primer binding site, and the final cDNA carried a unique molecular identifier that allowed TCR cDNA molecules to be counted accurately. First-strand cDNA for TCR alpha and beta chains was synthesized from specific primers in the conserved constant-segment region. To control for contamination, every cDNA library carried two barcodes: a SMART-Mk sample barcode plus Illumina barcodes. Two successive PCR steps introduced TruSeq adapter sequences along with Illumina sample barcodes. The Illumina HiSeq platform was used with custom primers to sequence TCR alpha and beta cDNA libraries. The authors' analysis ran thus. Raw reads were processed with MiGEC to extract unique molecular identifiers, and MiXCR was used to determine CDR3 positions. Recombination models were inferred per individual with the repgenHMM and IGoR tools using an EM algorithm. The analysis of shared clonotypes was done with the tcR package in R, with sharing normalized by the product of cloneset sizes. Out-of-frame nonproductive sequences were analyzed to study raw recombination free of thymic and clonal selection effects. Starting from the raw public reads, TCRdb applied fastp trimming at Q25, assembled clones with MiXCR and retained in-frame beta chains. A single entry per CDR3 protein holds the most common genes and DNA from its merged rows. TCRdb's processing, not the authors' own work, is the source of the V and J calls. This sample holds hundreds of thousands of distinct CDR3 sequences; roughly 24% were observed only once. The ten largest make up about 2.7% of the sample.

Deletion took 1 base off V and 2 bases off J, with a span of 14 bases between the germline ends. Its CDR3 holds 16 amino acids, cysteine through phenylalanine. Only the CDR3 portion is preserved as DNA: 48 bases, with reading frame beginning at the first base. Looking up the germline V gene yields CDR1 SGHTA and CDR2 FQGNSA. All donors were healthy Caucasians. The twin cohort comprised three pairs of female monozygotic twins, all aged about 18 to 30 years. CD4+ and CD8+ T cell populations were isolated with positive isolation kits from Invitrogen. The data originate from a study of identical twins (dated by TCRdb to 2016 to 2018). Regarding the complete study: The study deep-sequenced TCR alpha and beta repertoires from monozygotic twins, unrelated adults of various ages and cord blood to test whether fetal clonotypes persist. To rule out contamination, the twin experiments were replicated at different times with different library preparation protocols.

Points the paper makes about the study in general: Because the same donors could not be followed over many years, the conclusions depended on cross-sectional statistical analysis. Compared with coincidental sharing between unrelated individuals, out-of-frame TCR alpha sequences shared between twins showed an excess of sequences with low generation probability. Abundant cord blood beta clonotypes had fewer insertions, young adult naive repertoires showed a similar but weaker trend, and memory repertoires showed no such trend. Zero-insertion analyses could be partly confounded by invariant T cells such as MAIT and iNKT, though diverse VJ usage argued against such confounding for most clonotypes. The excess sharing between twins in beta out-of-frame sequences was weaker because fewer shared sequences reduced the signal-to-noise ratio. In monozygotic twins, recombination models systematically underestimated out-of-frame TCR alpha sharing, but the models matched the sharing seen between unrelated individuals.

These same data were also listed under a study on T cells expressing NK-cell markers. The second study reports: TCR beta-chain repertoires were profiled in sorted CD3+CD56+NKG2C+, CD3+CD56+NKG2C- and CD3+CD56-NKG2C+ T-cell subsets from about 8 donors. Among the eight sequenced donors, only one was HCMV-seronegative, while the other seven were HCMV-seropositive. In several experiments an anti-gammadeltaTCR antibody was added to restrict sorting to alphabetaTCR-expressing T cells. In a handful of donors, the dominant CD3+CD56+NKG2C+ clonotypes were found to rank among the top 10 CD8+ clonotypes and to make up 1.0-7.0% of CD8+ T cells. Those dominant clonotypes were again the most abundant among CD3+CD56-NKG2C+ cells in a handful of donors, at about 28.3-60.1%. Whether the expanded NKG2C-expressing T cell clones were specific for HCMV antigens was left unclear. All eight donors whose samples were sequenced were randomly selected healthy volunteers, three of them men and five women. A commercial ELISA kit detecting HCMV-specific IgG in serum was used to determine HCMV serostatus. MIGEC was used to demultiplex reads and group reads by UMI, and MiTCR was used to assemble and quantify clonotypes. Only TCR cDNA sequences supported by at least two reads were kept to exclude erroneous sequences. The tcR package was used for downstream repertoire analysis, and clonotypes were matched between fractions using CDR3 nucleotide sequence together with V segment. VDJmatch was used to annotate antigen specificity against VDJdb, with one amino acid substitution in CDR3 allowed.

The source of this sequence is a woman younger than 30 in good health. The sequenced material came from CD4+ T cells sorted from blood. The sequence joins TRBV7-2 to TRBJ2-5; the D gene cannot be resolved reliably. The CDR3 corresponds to CASSLVGGHLQETQYF. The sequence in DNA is TGTGCCAGCAGCTTAGTTGGTGGGCACCTACAAGAGACCCAGTACTTC.